The 3 T cell receptor beta chains listed next were all sequenced from one sample in a study of neurological immune-mediated disorders. Using its own MiXCR run on the 5' RACE reads, TCRdb lists one record per CDR3 protein. The table includes over 45,000 distinct CDR3 sequences, about 23% detected once. Source material: PBMCs. These receptors were obtained from a woman in her 70s in good health.

This clonotype was counted ten times or more. The chain uses TRBV12-3 or TRBV12-4 and TRBJ1-3, with D perhaps matching TRBD1 (6 bases). Trimming stripped 8 bases from V and 4 bases from J, with 21 bases between. This CDR3 has 16 residues. The CDR3 protein is CASGPAVGGEGNTIYF. The CDR3 DNA reads TGTGCCAGCGGGCCGGCAGTGGGGGGCGAAGGAAACACCATATATTTT.

There are many counts of this clonotype. This chain links TRBV4-2 with TRBJ2-2, with 9 bases that match TRBD2. CDR1 is LGHNA, CDR2 YNFKEQ, per germline. The CDR3 spans 16 residues. J gave up 7 bases and V 2 bases, and 8 bases lay outside the gene matches. The CDR3 nucleotides are TGTGCCAGCAGCCAATATGCTAGCGGGAAGGTCGGGGAGCTGTTTTTT. This translates into CASSQYASGKVGELFF.

In its sample, this clonotype was seen a few times. The chain is built from TRBV5-6 and TRBJ2-7, with D possibly TRBD1 on 6 matching bases. The CDR3 loop spans 15 amino acids. V was trimmed by 2 bases and J by 5 bases, leaving 17 bases between them. CDR1 is SGHDT and CDR2 is YYEEEE in the germline V gene. The CDR3 nucleotides read TGTGCCAGCAGCTTACAGGGACACGCCGCGGACGAGCAGTACTTC. Protein product: CASSLQGHAADEQYF. Variable domain in full (rest from reference TRBV5-6 and TRBJ2-7): DAGVTQSPTHLIKTRGQQVTLRCSPKSGHDTVSWYQQALGQGPQFIFQYYEEEERQRGNFPDRFSGHQFPNYSSELNVNALLLGDSALYLCASSLQGHAADEQYFGPGTRLTVT.